Listed below are T cell receptor beta chains from one sample, sequenced in a study of blood T cells in healthy people across ages. One entry per CDR3 protein, called by TCRdb with MiXCR from the 5' RACE reads. The table has some 1.5 million distinct CDR3 sequences, approximately 28% seen once. Sequencing used blood. These receptor sequences come from a woman aged 30 to 39 in good health. Each CDR3 is given with its conserved first and last residue. The D gene is left open where the match is weak. Clone sizes are given selectively: once, few, many, or a class where the clone is expanded.

clone_size: many
d_call: -
v_call: TRBV4-3
j_call: TRBJ2-1
cdr3_aa: CASSPGFALEQFF
cdr3_nt: TGCGCCAGCAGCCCAGGGTTCGCATTGGAGCAGTTCTTC

clone_size: -
d_call: -
v_call: TRBV7-9
j_call: TRBJ2-3
cdr3_aa: CASSIPIWDQERDTQYF
cdr3_nt: TGTGCCAGCAGCATTCCAATTTGGGACCAGGAAAGGGATACGCAGTATTTT

clone_size: -
d_call: -
v_call: TRBV7-2
j_call: TRBJ2-1
cdr3_aa: CASSAGGHNEQFF
cdr3_nt: TGTGCCAGCAGCGCCGGGGGCCACAATGAGCAGTTCTTC

clone_size: many
d_call: -
v_call: TRBV10-3
j_call: TRBJ2-1
cdr3_aa: CAIRELADEQFF
cdr3_nt: TGTGCCATCAGAGAACTCGCAGATGAGCAGTTCTTC

clone_size: -
d_call: -
v_call: TRBV5-5
j_call: TRBJ2-2
cdr3_aa: CASSWGSAGELFF
cdr3_nt: TGTGCCAGCAGCTGGGGGAGCGCCGGGGAGCTGTTTTTT

clone_size: few
d_call: TRBD1
v_call: TRBV7-9
j_call: TRBJ1-4
cdr3_aa: CASSPGQGWLFF
cdr3_nt: TGTGCCAGCAGCCCAGGACAGGGTTGGCTGTTTTTT

clone_size: few
d_call: TRBD2
v_call: TRBV9
j_call: TRBJ2-1
cdr3_aa: CASSVEGGNAYNEQFF
cdr3_nt: TGTGCCAGCAGCGTAGAGGGAGGGAACGCCTACAATGAGCAGTTCTTC

clone_size: -
d_call: TRBD1
v_call: TRBV2
j_call: TRBJ1-5
cdr3_aa: CASSEQGAHQPQHF
cdr3_nt: TGTGCCAGCAGTGAACAGGGGGCTCATCAGCCCCAGCATTTT

clone_size: -
d_call: -
v_call: TRBV5-5
j_call: TRBJ2-5
cdr3_aa: CASSLALQETRYF
cdr3_nt: TGTGCCAGCAGCTTGGCTCTTCAAGAGACCCGGTACTTC

clone_size: -
d_call: TRBD1
v_call: TRBV2
j_call: TRBJ2-7
cdr3_aa: CASRRQGLSYEQYF
cdr3_nt: TGTGCCAGCAGAAGACAGGGGTTATCCTACGAGCAGTACTTC

clone_size: -
d_call: -
v_call: TRBV7-2
j_call: TRBJ2-1
cdr3_aa: CASSPRRGRGDNEQFF
cdr3_nt: TGTGCCAGCAGCCCGAGACGGGGGAGAGGGGACAATGAGCAGTTCTTC

clone_size: -
d_call: TRBD2
v_call: TRBV19
j_call: TRBJ2-6
cdr3_aa: CASKLREAGANVLTF
cdr3_nt: TGTGCCAGTAAACTACGGGAGGCGGGGGCCAACGTCCTGACTTTC

clone_size: -
d_call: -
v_call: TRBV6-1
j_call: TRBJ2-7
cdr3_aa: CASSEAEAQLDSYEQYF
cdr3_nt: TGTGCCAGCAGTGAAGCGGAAGCCCAGCTAGACTCCTACGAGCAGTACTTC

clone_size: few
d_call: -
v_call: TRBV6-1
j_call: TRBJ2-2
cdr3_aa: CASSEGRAATGELFF
cdr3_nt: TGTGCCAGCAGTGAAGGACGGGCAGCCACCGGGGAGCTGTTTTTT

clone_size: few
d_call: -
v_call: TRBV7-7
j_call: TRBJ2-1
cdr3_aa: CASSKATGTYNEQFF
cdr3_nt: TGTGCCAGCAGCAAGGCGACGGGGACGTACAATGAGCAGTTCTTC